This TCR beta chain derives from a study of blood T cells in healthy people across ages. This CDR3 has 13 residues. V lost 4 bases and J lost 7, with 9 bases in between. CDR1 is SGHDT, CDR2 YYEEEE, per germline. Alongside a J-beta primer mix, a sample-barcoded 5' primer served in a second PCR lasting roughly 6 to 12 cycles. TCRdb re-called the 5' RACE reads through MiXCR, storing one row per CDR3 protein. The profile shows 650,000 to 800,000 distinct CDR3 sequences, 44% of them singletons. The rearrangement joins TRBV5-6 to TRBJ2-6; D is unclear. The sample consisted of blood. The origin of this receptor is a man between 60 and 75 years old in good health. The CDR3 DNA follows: TGTGCCAGCAGCCCCCCGGCCGCCAACGTCCTGACTTTC. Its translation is CASSPPAANVLTF.